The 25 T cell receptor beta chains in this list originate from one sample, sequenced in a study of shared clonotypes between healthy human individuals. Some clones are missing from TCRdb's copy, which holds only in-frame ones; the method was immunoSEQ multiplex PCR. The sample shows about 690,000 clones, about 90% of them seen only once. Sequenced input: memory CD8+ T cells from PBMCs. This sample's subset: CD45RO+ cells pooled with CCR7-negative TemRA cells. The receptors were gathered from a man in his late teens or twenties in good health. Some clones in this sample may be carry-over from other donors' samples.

CDR3 nucleotide sequence: TGTGCCAGCAGCCCCGGACTAGCGGGAGGGCCATGGGATACGCAGTATTTT. It yields the protein CASSPGLAGGPWDTQYF. The rearrangement links TRBV7-8 to TRBJ2-3; the match to TRBD2 covers 15 bases. CDR1 and CDR2 from the germline V gene are SGHVS and FQNEAQ. The CDR3 has 17 residues. V lost 5 bases, J lost 6 bases, and 9 bases stayed unmatched. Filled out from reference TRBV7-8 and TRBJ2-3, the complete variable domain reads GAGVSQSPRYKVAKRGQDVALRCDPISGHVSLFWYQQALGQGPEFLTYFQNEAQLDKSGLPSDRFFAERPEGSVSTLKIQRTQQEDSAVYLCASSPGLAGGPWDTQYFGPGTRLTVL.

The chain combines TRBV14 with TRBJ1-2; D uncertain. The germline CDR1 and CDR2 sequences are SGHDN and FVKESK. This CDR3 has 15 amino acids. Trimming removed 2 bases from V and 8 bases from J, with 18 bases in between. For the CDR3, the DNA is TGTGCCAGCAGCCAATTTTCCACAAGCTCGGGCGGCTACACCTTC. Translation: CASSQFSTSSGGYTF. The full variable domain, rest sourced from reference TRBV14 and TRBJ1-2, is EAGVTQFPSHSVIEKGQTVTLRCDPISGHDNLYWYRRVMGKEIKFLLHFVKESKQDESGMPNNRFLAERTGGTYSTLKVQPAELEDSGVYFCASSQFSTSSGGYTFGSGTRLTVV.

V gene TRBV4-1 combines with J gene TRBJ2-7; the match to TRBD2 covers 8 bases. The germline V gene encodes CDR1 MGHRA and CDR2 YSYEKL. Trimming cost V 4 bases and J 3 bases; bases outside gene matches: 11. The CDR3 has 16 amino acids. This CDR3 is CASSPEERETVYEQYF. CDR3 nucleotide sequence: TGCGCCAGCAGCCCCGAAGAGCGGGAGACGGTCTACGAGCAGTACTTC.

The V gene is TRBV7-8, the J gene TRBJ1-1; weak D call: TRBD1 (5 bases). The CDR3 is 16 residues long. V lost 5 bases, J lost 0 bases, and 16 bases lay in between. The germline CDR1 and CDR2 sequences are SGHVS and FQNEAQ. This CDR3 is CASSLRTGTMNTEAFF. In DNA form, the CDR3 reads TGTGCCAGCAGCCTACGGACTGGGACCATGAACACTGAAGCTTTCTTT.

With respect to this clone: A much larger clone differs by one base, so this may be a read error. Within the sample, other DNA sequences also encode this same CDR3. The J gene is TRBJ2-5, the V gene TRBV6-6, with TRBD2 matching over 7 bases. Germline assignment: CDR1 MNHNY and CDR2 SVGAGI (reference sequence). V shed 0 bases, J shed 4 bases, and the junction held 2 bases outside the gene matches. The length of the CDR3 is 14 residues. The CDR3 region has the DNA TGTGCCAGCAGTTACTCGCCGGGGGGAGAGACCCAGTACTTC. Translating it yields CASSYSPGGETQYF.

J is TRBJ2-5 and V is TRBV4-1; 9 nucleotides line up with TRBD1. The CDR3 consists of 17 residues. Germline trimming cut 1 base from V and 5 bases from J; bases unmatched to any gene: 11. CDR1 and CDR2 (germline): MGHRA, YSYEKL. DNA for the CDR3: TGCGCCAGCAGCCAAGCTATTAACGACAGGGGGGGGGAGACCCAGTACTTC. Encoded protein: CASSQAINDRGGETQYF.

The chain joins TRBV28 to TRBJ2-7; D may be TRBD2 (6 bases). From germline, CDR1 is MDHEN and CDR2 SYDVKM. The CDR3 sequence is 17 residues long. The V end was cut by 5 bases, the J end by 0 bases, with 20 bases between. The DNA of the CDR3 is TGTGCCAGCAGTGACCCACCTTGGCTGGGGGGCTCCTACGAGCAGTACTTC. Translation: CASSDPPWLGGSYEQYF.

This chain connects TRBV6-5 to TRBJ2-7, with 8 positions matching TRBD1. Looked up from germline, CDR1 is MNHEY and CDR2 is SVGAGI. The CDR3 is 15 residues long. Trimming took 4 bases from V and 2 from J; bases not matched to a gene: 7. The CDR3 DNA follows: TGTGCCAGCAGTTCCCCGACAGGGGAAGCCTACGAGCAGTACTTC. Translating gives CASSSPTGEAYEQYF.

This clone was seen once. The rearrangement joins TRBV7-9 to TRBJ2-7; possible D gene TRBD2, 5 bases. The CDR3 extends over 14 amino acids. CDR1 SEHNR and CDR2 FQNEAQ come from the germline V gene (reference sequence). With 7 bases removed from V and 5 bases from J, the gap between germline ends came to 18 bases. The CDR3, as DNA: TGTGCCAGCACTCTCCTAGCCCTGAGGGACGAGCAGTACTTC. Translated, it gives CASTLLALRDEQYF. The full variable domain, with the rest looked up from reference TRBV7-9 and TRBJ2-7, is DTGVSQNPRHKITKRGQNVTFRCDPISEHNRLYWYRQTLGQGPEFLTYFQNEAQLEKSRLLSDRFSAERPKGSFSTLEIQRTEQGDSAMYLCASTLLALRDEQYFGPGTRLTVT.

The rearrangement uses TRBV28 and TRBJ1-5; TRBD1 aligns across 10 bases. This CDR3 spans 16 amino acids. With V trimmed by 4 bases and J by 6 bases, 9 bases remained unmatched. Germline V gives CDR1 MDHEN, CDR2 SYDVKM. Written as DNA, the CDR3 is TGTGCCAGCAGTTGGCGGACAGGGGGACGTGGTCAGCCCCAGCATTTT. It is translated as CASSWRTGGRGQPQHF.

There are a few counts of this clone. CDR3 bases: TGTGCCAGCAGCTTTGGGACCTACGAGCAGTACTTC. Encoded protein: CASSFGTYEQYF. The rearrangement joins TRBV5-4 to TRBJ2-7; no definite D call. The CDR3 sequence is 12 residues long. Trimming pared 2 bases from V and 2 bases from J, leaving 5 bases between. Germline CDR1 SGHNT, CDR2 YYREEE (reference sequence).

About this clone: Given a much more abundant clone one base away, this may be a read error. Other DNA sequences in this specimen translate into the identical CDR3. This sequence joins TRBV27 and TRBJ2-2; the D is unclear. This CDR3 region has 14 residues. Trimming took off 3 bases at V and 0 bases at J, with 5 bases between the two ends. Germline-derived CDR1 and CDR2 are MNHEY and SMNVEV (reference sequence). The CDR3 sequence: CASSLGTNTGELFF. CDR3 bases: TGTGCCAGCAGTTTGGGGACGAACACCGGGGAGCTGTTTTTT.

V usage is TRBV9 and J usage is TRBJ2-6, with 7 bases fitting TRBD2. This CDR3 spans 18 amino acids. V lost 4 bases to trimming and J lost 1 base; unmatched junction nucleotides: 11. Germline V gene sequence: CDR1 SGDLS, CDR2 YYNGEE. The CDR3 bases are TGTGCCAGCAGCCTCTCACCTTTGGGGGGGTCTGGGGCCAACGTCCTGACTTTC. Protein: CASSLSPLGGSGANVLTF.

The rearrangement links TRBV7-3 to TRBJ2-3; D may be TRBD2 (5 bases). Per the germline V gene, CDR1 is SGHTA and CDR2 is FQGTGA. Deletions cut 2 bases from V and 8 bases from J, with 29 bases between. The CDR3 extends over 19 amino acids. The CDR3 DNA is TGTGCCAGCAGCTTACCATTGGTTGCCGGGAACGACCCTCCCGGTACGCAGTATTTT. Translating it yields CASSLPLVAGNDPPGTQYF.

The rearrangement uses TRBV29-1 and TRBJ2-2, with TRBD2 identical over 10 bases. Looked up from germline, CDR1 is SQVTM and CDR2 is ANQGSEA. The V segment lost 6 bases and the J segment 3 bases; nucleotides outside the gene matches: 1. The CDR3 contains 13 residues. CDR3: CSVLAGDTGELFF. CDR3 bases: TGCAGCGTCCTAGCGGGGGACACCGGGGAGCTGTTTTTT.

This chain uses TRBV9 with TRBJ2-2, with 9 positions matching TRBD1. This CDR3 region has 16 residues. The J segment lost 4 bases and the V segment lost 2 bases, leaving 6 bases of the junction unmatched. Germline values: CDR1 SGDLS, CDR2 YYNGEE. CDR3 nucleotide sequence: TGTGCCAGCAGCGTCACGGGACAGGGAATCACCGGGGAGCTGTTTTTT. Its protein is CASSVTGQGITGELFF.

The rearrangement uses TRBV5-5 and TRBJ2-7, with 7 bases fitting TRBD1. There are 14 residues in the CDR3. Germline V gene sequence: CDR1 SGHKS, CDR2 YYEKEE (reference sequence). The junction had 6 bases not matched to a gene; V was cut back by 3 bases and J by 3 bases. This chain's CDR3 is CASSSRDSNYEQYF. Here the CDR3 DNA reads TGTGCCAGCAGCTCACGGGACAGCAACTACGAGCAGTACTTC.

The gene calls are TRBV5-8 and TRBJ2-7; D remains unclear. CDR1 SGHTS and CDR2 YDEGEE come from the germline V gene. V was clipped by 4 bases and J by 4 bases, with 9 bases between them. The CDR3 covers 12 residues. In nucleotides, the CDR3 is TGTGCCAGCAGCCCCATCGGGTACGAGCAGTACTTC. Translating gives CASSPIGYEQYF.

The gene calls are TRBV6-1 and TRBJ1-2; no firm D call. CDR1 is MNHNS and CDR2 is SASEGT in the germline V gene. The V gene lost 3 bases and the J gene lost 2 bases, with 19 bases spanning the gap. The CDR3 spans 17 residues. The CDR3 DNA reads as TGTGCCAGCAGTGAGGGCACCTGGGGAAGGATCAACTATGGCTACACCTTC. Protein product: CASSEGTWGRINYGYTF.

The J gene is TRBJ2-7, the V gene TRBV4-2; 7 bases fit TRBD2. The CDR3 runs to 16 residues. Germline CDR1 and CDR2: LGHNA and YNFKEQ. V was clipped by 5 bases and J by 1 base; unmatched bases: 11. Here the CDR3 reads CASSSWGGDPSYEQYF. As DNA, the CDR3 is TGTGCCAGCAGCTCTTGGGGGGGGGACCCTTCCTACGAGCAGTACTTC.

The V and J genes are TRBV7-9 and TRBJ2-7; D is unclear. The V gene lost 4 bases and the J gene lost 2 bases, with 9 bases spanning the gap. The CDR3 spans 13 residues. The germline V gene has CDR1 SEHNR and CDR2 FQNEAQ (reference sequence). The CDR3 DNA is TGTGCCAGCAGCTCCGGACGGGCCTACGAGCAGTACTTC. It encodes CASSSGRAYEQYF.

The CDR3 protein is CATSRFRGAGETQYF. CDR3 DNA sequence: TGTGCCACCAGCAGATTTCGGGGGGCAGGGGAGACCCAGTACTTC. V usage is TRBV15 and J usage is TRBJ2-5; D may be TRBD2 (7 bases). The CDR3 sequence is 15 residues long. Per germline, CDR1 LNHNV and CDR2 YYDKDF (reference sequence). With 2 bases removed from V and 5 bases from J, the gap between germline ends came to 15 bases.

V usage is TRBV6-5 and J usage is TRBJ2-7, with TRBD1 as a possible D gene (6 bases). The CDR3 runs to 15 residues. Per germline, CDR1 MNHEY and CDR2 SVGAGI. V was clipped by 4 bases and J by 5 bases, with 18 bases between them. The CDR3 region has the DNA TGTGCCAGCAGTTCCCCCCAGGGGATCCCTCACGAGCAGTACTTC. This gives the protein CASSSPQGIPHEQYF.

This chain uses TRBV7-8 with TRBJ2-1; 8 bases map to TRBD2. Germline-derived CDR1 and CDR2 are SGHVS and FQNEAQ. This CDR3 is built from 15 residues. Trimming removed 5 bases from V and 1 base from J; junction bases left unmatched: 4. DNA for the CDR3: TGTGCCAGCAGCGAGGGACTAGTTTCCTACAATGAGCAGTTCTTC. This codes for CASSEGLVSYNEQFF.

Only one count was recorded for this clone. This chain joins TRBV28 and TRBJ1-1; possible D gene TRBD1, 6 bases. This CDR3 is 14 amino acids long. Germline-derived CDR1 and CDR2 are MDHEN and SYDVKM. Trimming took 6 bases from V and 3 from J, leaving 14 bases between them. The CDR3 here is CASSSWGGHTEAFF. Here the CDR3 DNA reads TGTGCCAGCAGCTCATGGGGGGGGCACACTGAAGCTTTCTTT.